What follows are 6 T cell receptor beta chains derived from one specimen sequenced in a study of blood T cell repertoires in COVID-19. Generated by immunoSEQ multiplex PCR, the TCRdb table keeps only in-frame clones and is missing some. The sample has approximately 62,000 clones, roughly 72% seen once. Sample: peripheral blood. All receptors derive from a woman between 50 and 59 years old with active or convalescent COVID-19.

The V gene is TRBV5-1, the J gene TRBJ2-1; TRBD1 aligns across 7 bases. Germline V gene lookup returns CDR1 SGHRS and CDR2 YFSETQ. The V gene end was trimmed by 0 bases and the J gene end by 3 bases; junction bases not matched to a gene: 6. The length of the CDR3 is 16 residues. The CDR3 sequence: CASSLDLTGDYNEQFF. The CDR3 DNA is TGCGCCAGCAGCTTGGACCTCACAGGGGACTACAATGAGCAGTTCTTC.

V gene TRBV7-8 combines with J gene TRBJ2-7, with a possible D match to TRBD2 (6 bases). Trimming left V 2 bases short and J 5 bases short, with 10 bases between. This CDR3 is built from 13 residues. In germline, CDR1 is SGHVS, CDR2 FQNEAQ. The CDR3 sequence: CASSLRRGHEQYF. CDR3 nucleotides: TGTGCCAGCAGCTTAAGGCGGGGCCACGAGCAGTACTTC. The whole variable domain, remainder taken from reference TRBV7-8 and TRBJ2-7, is GAGVSQSPRYKVAKRGQDVALRCDPISGHVSLFWYQQALGQGPEFLTYFQNEAQLDKSGLPSDRFFAERPEGSVSTLKIQRTQQEDSAVYLCASSLRRGHEQYFGPGTRLTVT.

The chain carries TRBV11-2 and TRBJ2-7, with 10 bases fitting TRBD1. CDR1 and CDR2 from the germline V gene are SGHAT and FQNNGV. The trim removed 5 bases at V and 6 bases at J, leaving 16 bases unmatched. The CDR3 is 17 amino acids. CDR3 region: CASSPGGGQGILGEQYF. CDR3 sequence (DNA): TGTGCCAGCAGCCCGGGGGGGGGACAGGGGATCCTGGGCGAGCAGTACTTC. Full variable domain (outside the CDR3, taken from reference TRBV11-2 and TRBJ2-7): EAGVAQSPRYKIIEKRQSVAFWCNPISGHATLYWYQQILGQGPKLLIQFQNNGVVDDSQLPKDRFSAERLKGVDSTLKIQPAKLEDSAVYLCASSPGGGQGILGEQYFGPGTRLTVT.

This clone came up a few times. The chain has TRBV5-4 and TRBJ1-1; no clear D. Looked up from germline, CDR1 is SGHNT and CDR2 is YYREEE (reference sequence). CDR3 length: 14 residues. V lost 3 bases, J lost 1 base, and 10 bases lay in between. The CDR3 loop reads CASSSQRGNTEAFF. For the CDR3, the DNA is TGTGCCAGCAGCTCCCAACGGGGGAACACTGAAGCTTTCTTT. The full variable domain, with the rest looked up from reference TRBV5-4 and TRBJ1-1, is ETGVTQSPTHLIKTRGQQVTLRCSSQSGHNTVSWYQQALGQGPQFIFQYYREEENGRGNFPPRFSGLQFPNYSSELNVNALELDDSALYLCASSSQRGNTEAFFGQGTRLTVV.

This clone is categorized as medium-sized. The chain combines TRBV19 with TRBJ1-3; 7 bases match TRBD1. The ends lost 7 bases at V and 11 bases at J; junction bases unmatched: 17. CDR3 length: 15 amino acids. CDR1 and CDR2 (germline): LNHDA, SQIVND (reference sequence). CDR3 DNA sequence: TGTGCCAGTAAGGAGTTGACAGGGATGAAAGCAGCCATATATTTT. This codes for CASKELTGMKAAIYF.

The chain joins TRBV4-3 to TRBJ2-7; TRBD1 agrees at 8 bases. Germline assignment: CDR1 LGHNA and CDR2 YSLEER. Trimming at V came to 4 bases and at J to 2 bases, leaving 10 bases not matched to a gene. This CDR3 contains 16 residues. CDR3 sequence: CASSRNPGQAAYEQYF. The CDR3 DNA follows: TGCGCCAGCAGCCGTAACCCGGGACAGGCAGCCTACGAGCAGTACTTC.